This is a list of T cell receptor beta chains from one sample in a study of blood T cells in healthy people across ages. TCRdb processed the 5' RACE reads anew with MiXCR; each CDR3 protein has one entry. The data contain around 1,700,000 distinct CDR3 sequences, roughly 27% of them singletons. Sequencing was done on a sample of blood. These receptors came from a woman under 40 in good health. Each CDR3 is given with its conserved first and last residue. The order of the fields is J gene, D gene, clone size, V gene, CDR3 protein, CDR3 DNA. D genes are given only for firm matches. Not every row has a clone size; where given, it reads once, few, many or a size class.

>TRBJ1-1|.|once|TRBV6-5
CASSKRDSGPEAFF
TGTGCCAGCAGTAAAAGGGATTCGGGACCGGAAGCTTTCTTT
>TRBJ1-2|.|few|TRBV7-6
CASSLAGGAKLYGYTF
TGTGCCAGCAGCTTAGCAGGGGGGGCTAAACTCTATGGCTACACCTTC
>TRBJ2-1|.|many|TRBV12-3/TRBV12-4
CASAPPGQGNNEQFF
TGTGCCAGCGCCCCTCCGGGCCAGGGCAACAATGAGCAGTTCTTC
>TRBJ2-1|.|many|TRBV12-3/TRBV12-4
CASSLVRVEQFF
TGTGCCAGCAGTTTGGTGCGGGTTGAGCAGTTCTTC
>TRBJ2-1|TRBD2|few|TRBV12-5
CASGLVPTRAGGSYNEQFF
TGTGCTAGTGGTTTGGTTCCCACCAGAGCGGGAGGGTCCTACAATGAGCAGTTCTTC
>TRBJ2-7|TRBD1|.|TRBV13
CASSSTGPSSYEQYF
TGTGCCAGCAGCTCGACAGGGCCCAGCTCCTACGAGCAGTACTTC
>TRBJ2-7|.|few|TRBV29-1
CSASGGGEQYF
TGCAGCGCCTCCGGGGGTGGCGAGCAGTACTTC
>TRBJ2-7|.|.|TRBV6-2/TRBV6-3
CASSYQAGYEQYF
TGTGCCAGCAGTTACCAGGCAGGGTACGAGCAGTACTTC
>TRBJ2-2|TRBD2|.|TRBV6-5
CASNRDYTTGELFF
TGTGCCAGCAATCGGGACTACACAACCGGGGAGCTGTTTTTT
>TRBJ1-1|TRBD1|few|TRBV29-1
CSGARQGGTEAFF
TGCAGCGGGGCCCGACAGGGGGGCACTGAAGCTTTCTTT
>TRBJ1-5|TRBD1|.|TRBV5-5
CASSTRTGSNQPQHF
TGTGCCAGCAGCACCCGGACAGGGTCCAATCAGCCCCAGCATTTT
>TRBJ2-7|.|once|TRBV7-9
CASSATDSYEQYF
TGTGCCAGCAGCGCGACAGATAGCTACGAGCAGTACTTC
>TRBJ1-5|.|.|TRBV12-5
CASAGDAWPQHF
TGTGCTAGTGCAGGGGACGCTTGGCCTCAGCATTTT
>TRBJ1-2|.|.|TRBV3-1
CASGSWDGYTF
TGTGCCAGCGGATCGTGGGATGGCTACACCTTC
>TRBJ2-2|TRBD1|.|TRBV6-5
CATRGPRTGELFF
TGTGCCACCAGGGGGCCCCGGACCGGGGAGCTGTTTTTT
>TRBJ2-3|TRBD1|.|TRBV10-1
CASSGQGVESTDTQYF
TGCGCCAGCAGTGGACAGGGGGTCGAATCGACAGATACGCAGTATTTT
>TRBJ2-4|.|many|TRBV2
CASSWRGSKNIQYF
TGTGCCAGCTCCTGGAGGGGGAGCAAAAACATTCAGTACTTC
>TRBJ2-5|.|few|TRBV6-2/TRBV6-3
CASSYSRETRYF
TGTGCCAGCAGTTACTCAAGGGAGACCCGGTACTTC
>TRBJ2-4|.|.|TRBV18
CASSPGVGDIQYF
TGTGCCAGCTCACCAGGGGTGGGGGACATTCAGTACTTC
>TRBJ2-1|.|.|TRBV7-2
CASSISKSSYNEQFF
TGTGCCAGCAGCATTAGCAAGAGCTCCTACAATGAGCAGTTCTTC
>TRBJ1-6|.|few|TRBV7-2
CASSLQKVVNSPLHF
TGTGCCAGCAGCCTCCAAAAGGTGGTTAATTCACCCCTCCACTTT
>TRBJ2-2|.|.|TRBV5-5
CASSRRVGPNTGELFF
TGTGCCAGCAGCAGGCGGGTCGGCCCCAACACCGGGGAGCTGTTTTTT
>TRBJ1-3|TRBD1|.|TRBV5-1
CASSVGTGGNTIYF
TGCGCCAGCAGCGTCGGGACAGGGGGAAACACCATATATTTT
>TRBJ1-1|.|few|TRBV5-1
CASSLLQGNTEAFF
TGCGCCAGCAGCCTACTACAGGGGAACACTGAAGCTTTCTTT
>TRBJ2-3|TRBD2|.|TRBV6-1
CASRRGASTDTQYF
TGTGCCAGCAGGCGGGGGGCTAGCACAGATACGCAGTATTTT
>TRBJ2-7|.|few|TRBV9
CASSADGASSYEQYF
TGTGCCAGCAGCGCGGACGGGGCAAGCTCCTACGAGCAGTACTTC
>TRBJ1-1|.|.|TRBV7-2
CASSLEARPGGAFF
TGTGCCAGCAGCTTAGAAGCCCGTCCGGGAGGGGCTTTCTTT
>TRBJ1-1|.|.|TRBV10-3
CAISVRVSTKAFF
TGTGCCATCAGTGTCAGGGTATCAACTAAAGCTTTCTTT
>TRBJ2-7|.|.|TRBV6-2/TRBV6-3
CASALWSVSYEQYF
TGTGCCAGCGCCCTTTGGAGCGTTTCCTACGAGCAGTACTTC
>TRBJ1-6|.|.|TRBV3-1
CASSQKGSVSPLHF
TGTGCCAGCAGCCAAAAAGGTTCGGTTTCACCCCTCCACTTT
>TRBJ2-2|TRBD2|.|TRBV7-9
CASSSGLVDTGERFF
TGTGCCAGCAGCTCAGGACTAGTTGACACCGGGGAGCGGTTTTTT
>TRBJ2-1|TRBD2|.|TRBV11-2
CASTERGLAGYEQFF
TGTGCCAGCACCGAAAGGGGACTAGCGGGATATGAGCAGTTCTTC
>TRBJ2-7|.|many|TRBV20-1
CSARDGTSPNIYEQYF
TGCAGTGCTAGAGATGGGACCTCCCCCAATATCTACGAGCAGTACTTC
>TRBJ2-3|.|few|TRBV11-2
CASSPRGSADTQYF
TGTGCCAGCAGCCCTAGGGGTTCGGCAGATACGCAGTATTTT
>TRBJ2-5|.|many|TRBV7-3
CASSKLAQETQYF
TGTGCCAGCAGTAAACTAGCCCAAGAGACCCAGTACTTC
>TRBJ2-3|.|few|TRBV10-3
CAIKPREITDTQYF
TGTGCCATCAAGCCCAGGGAAATCACAGATACGCAGTATTTT
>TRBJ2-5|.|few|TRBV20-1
CSARVVGAEQTQYF
TGCAGTGCTAGAGTGGTGGGAGCCGAACAGACCCAGTACTTC
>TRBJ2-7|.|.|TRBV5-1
CASSTGAWGNEQYF
TGCGCCAGTTCCACCGGGGCTTGGGGCAATGAGCAGTACTTC
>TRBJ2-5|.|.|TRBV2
CASSEGIGTQPRAQYF
TGTGCCAGCAGTGAAGGAATTGGGACTCAACCCCGGGCCCAGTACTTC